The following is a T cell receptor (beta chain) sequence with its context. Its antigen is currently unknown. These data originate in a study of shared clonotypes between healthy human individuals. The genomic DNA of each subset was split evenly across several immunoSEQ plates. Repertoires were generated with immunoSEQ multiplex PCR, while TCRdb's copy carries only in-frame clones and drops some. The data contain about 380,000 clones, about 96% of them singletons. Per the germline V gene, CDR1 is SGHTA and CDR2 is FQGTGA. Between the trimmed V and J ends, which lost 5 bases and 3 bases, there was a span of 14 bases. The CDR3 spans 15 residues. Study-wide results and caveats: Sampling covered nothing but blood. Tissue TCR repertoires likely differ from those found in blood. Generation of non-shared clonotypes was less probable than generation of clonotypes shared by all four donors.

The sample consisted of memory CD8+ T cells sorted from blood. As to subset: CD45RO+ cells pooled with CCR7-negative TemRA cells. V gene TRBV7-3 combines with J gene TRBJ2-1; tentatively, D is TRBD1 (6 bases). The clonotype originates from a man aged 30 to 39 in good health. The CDR3 reads CASSQYRDNYNEQFF. The CDR3 region has the DNA TGTGCCAGCAGCCAATACCGGGACAACTACAATGAGCAGTTCTTC.